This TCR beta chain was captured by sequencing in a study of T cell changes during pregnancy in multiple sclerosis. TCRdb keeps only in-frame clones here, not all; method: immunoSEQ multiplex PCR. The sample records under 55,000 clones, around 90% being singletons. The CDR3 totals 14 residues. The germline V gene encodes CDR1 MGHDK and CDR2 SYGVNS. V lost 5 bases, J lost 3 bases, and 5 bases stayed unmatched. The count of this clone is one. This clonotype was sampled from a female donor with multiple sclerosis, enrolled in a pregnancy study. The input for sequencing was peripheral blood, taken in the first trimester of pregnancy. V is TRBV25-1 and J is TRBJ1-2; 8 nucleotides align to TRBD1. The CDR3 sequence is CASSPSDRDYGYTF. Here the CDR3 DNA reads TGTGCCAGCAGTCCCTCGGACAGGGACTATGGCTACACCTTC.